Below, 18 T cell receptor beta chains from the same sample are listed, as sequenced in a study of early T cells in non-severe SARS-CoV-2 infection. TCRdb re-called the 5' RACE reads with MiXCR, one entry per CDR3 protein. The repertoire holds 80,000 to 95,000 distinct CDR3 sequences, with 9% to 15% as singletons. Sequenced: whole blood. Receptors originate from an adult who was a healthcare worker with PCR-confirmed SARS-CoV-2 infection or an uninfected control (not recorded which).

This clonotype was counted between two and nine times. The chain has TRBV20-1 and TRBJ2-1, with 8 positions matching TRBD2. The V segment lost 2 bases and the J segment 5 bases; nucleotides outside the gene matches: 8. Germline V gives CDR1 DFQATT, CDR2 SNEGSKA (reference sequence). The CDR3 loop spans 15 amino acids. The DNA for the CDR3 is TGCAGTGCTAGACAAAGACTAGCGCCACACAATGAGCAGTTCTTC. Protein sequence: CSARQRLAPHNEQFF.

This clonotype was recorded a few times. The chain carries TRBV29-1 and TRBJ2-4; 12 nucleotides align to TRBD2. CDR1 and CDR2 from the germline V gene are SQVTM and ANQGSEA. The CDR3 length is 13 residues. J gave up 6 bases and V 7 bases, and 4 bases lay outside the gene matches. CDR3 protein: CSAWTSGTNIQYF. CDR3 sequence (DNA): TGCAGCGCTTGGACTAGCGGGACAAACATTCAGTACTTC.

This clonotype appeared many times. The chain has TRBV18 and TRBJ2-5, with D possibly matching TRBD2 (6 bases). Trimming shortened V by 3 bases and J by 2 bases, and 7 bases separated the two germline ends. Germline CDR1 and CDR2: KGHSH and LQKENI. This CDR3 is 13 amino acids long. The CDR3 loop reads CASSPGGQETQYF. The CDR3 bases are TGTGCCAGCTCACCTGGAGGGCAAGAGACCCAGTACTTC. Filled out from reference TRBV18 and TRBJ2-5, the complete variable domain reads NAGVMQNPRHLVRRRGQEARLRCSPMKGHSHVYWYRQLPEEGLKFMVYLQKENIIDESGMPKERFSAEFPKEGPSILRIQQVVRGDSAAYFCASSPGGQETQYFGPGTRLLVL.

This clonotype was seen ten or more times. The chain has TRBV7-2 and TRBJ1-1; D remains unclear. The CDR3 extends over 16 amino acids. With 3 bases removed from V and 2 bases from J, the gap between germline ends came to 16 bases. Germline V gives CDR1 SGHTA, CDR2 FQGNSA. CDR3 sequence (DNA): TGTGCCAGCAGCTTTAGTGTGGCGGGAGGTAACACTGAAGCTTTCTTT. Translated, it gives CASSFSVAGGNTEAFF. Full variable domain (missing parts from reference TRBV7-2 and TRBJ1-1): GAGVSQSPSNKVTEKGKDVELRCDPISGHTALYWYRQSLGQGLEFLIYFQGNSAPDKSGLPSDRFSAERTGGSVSTLTIQRTQQEDSAVYLCASSFSVAGGNTEAFFGQGTRLTVV.

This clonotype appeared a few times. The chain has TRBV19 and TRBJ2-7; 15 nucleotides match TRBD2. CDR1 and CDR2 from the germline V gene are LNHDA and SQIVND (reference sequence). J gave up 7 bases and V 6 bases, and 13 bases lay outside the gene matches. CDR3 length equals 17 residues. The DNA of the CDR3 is TGTGCCAGTAGGGGACTAGCGGGAGGCCAAGCCTCGGGGGAGCAGTACTTC. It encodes CASRGLAGGQASGEQYF.

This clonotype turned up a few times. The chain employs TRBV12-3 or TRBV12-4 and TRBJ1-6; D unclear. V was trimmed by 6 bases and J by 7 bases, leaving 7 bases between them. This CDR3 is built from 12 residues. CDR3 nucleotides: TGTGCCAGCAGGGATCCGAATTCACCCCTCCACTTT. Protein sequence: CASRDPNSPLHF.

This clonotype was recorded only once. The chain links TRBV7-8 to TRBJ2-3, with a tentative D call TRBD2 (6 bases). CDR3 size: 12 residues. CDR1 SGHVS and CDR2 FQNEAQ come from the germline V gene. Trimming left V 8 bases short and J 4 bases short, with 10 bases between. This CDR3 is CASRGEADTQYF. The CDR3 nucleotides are TGTGCCAGCCGCGGGGAGGCAGATACGCAGTATTTT.

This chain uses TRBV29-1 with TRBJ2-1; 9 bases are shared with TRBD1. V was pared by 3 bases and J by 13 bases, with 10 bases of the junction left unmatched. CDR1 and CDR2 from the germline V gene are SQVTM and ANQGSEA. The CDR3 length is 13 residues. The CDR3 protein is CSVDNTGGSGQFF. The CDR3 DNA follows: TGCAGCGTTGACAATACAGGGGGCTCGGGACAGTTCTTC.

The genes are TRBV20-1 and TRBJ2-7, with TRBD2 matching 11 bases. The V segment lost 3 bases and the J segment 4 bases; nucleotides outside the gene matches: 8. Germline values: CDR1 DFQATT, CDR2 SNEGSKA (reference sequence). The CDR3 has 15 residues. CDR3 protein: CSASASGRSPYEQYF. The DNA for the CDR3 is TGCAGTGCTAGCGCTAGCGGGAGGTCCCCTTACGAGCAGTACTTC.

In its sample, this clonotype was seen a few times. CDR3 coding DNA: TGCAGTGCGGCGAACACTGAAGCTTTCTTT. Translation: CSAANTEAFF. The V and J genes are TRBV20-1 and TRBJ1-1, with D hard to call. The CDR3 extends over 10 amino acids. Between the trimmed V and J ends, which lost 6 bases and 1 base, there was a span of 3 bases. Germline loops: CDR1 DFQATT, CDR2 SNEGSKA (reference sequence).

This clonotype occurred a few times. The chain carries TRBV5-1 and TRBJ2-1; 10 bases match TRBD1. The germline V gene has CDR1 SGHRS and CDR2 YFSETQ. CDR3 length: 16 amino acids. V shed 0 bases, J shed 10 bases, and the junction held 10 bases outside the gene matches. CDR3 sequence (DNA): TGCGCCAGCAGCTTGGAGGGGACAGGGGCTCCGGGGGAGCAGTTCTTC. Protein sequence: CASSLEGTGAPGEQFF.

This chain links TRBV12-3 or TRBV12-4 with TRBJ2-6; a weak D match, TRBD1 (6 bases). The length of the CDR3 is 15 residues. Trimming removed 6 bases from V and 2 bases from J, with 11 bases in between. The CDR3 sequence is CASSKGQPGANVLTF. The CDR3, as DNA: TGTGCCAGCAGCAAAGGACAGCCTGGGGCCAACGTCCTGACTTTC.

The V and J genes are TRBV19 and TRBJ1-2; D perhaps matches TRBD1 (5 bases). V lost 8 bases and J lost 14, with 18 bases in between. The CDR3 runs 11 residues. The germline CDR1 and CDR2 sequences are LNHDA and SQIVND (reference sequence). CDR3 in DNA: TGTGCCAGTGGGGTGGGGGACCCGTGGACCTTC. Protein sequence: CASGVGDPWTF.

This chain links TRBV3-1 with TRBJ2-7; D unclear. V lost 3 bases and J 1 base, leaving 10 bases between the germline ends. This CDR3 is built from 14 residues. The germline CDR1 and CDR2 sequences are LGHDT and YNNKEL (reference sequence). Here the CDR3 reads CASSHFGWSYEQYF. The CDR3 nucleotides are TGTGCCAGCAGCCATTTCGGGTGGTCCTACGAGCAGTACTTC.

CDR3: CASSLWGGAGNQPQHF. DNA for the CDR3: TGTGCCAGCAGCTTGTGGGGGGGCGCAGGCAATCAGCCCCAGCATTTT. The chain is built from TRBV5-4 and TRBJ1-5; D is possibly TRBD1 (6 bases). Trimming shortened V by 1 base and J by 2 bases, and 13 bases separated the two germline ends. The CDR3 is made up of 16 amino acids. Looked up from germline, CDR1 is SGHNT and CDR2 is YYREEE (reference sequence).

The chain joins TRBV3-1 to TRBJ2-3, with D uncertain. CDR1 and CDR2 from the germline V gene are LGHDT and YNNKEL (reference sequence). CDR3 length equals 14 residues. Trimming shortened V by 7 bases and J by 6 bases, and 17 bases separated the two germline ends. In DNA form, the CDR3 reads TGTGCCAGCACCACAGAAGCTGAACCTGATACGCAGTATTTT. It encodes CASTTEAEPDTQYF.

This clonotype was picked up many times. CDR3: CSVQTGAYGYTF. The CDR3 DNA reads as TGCAGCGTTCAGACAGGGGCCTATGGCTACACCTTC. The chain has TRBV29-1 and TRBJ1-2; 8 bases are a match to TRBD1. Germline loops: CDR1 SQVTM, CDR2 ANQGSEA. Trimming cost V 5 bases and J 4 bases; bases outside gene matches: 3. The CDR3 spans 12 residues.

CDR3: CASPGQATDTQYF. CDR3 in DNA: TGTGCCAGCCCAGGACAGGCCACAGATACGCAGTATTTT. The rearrangement uses TRBV5-4 and TRBJ2-3, with TRBD1 identical over 7 bases. V shed 7 bases and J 2 bases; nucleotides not matched to a gene: 4. The germline CDR1 and CDR2 sequences are SGHNT and YYREEE (reference sequence). This CDR3 spans 13 amino acids.